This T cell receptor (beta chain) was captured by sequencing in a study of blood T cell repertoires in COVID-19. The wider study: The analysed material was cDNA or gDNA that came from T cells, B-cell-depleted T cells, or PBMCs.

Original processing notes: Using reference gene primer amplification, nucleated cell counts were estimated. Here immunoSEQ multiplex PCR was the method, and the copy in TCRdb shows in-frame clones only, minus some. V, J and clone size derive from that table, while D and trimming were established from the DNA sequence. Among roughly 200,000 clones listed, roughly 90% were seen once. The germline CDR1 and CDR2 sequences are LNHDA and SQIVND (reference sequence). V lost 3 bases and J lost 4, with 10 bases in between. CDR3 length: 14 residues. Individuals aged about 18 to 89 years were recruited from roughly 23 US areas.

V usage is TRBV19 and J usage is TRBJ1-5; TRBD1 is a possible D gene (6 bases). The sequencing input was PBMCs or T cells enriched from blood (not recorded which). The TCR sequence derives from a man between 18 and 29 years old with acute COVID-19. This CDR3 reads CASSISQGNQPQHF. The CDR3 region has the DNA TGTGCCAGTAGTATTTCGCAGGGGAATCAGCCCCAGCATTTT. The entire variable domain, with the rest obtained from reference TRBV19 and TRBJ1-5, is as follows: DGGITQSPKYLFRKEGQNVTLSCEQNLNHDAMYWYRQDPGQGLRLIYYSQIVNDFQKGDIAEGYSVSREKKESFPLTVTSAQKNPTAFYLCASSISQGNQPQHFGDGTRLSIL.